The 27 T cell receptor beta chains below come from one sample, sequenced in a study of shared clonotypes between healthy human individuals. The table came from immunoSEQ multiplex PCR; TCRdb's copy has only in-frame clones and leaves some out. Of about 520,000 clones listed, roughly 80% are singletons. Sequencing was carried out using PBMCs. The receptors originated from a woman aged 40-49 years in good health. Some clones in this sample may be carry-over from other donors' samples.

CDR3 sequence reads: CASSSRTRAGELFF. The CDR3 nucleotides read TGTGCCAGCAGCTCGAGGACTAGAGCCGGGGAGCTGTTTTTT. This rearrangement joins TRBV9 to TRBJ2-2; 7 bases map to TRBD2. J lost 6 bases, V lost 4 bases, and 6 bases had no gene match. CDR1 and CDR2 (germline): SGDLS, YYNGEE. This CDR3 has 14 amino acids.

The chain joins TRBV6-5 to TRBJ2-1; D possibly uses TRBD1 or TRBD2 (6 bases each). V lost 5 bases, J lost 8 bases, and 13 bases lay in between. The CDR3 runs to 13 residues. The germline V gene has CDR1 MNHEY and CDR2 SVGAGI. The CDR3 reads CASSRGAGDEQFF. The DNA for the CDR3 is TGTGCCAGCAGTAGGGGGGCTGGCGATGAGCAGTTCTTC.

The chain uses TRBV30 and TRBJ2-3, with TRBD2 identical over 8 bases. CDR1 and CDR2 (germline): GTSNPN, SVGIG (reference sequence). V gave up 4 bases and J gave up 2 bases; unmatched junction bases: 8. The CDR3 contains 15 residues. CDR3 residues: CAWTFGLAYTDTQYF. Written as DNA, the CDR3 is TGTGCCTGGACCTTCGGACTAGCTTACACAGATACGCAGTATTTT.

V is TRBV4-3 and J is TRBJ1-2; possible D gene TRBD1, 5 bases. The germline CDR1 and CDR2 sequences are LGHNA and YSLEER. The germline V and J ends were trimmed by 3 bases and 2 bases, with 19 bases remaining between them. This CDR3 has 17 residues. The CDR3: CASSQNGRGSANYGYTF. CDR3 in DNA: TGCGCCAGCAGCCAGAACGGGAGGGGCAGCGCGAACTATGGCTACACCTTC.

Written as DNA, the CDR3 is TGCAGCGTTGAAGAAGGAAGGGCGGGCCAGCCCCAGCATTTT. This sequence encodes CSVEEGRAGQPQHF. The chain joins TRBV29-1 to TRBJ1-5; D call uncertain. CDR3 length: 14 residues. V lost 0 bases and J lost 7, with 13 bases in between. Germline loops: CDR1 SQVTM, CDR2 ANQGSEA.

About this clone: The likely explanation is a read error, given a far larger clone one base away. This rearrangement joins TRBV2 to TRBJ1-2, with 10 bases fitting TRBD1. Germline CDR1 and CDR2: SNHLY and FYNNEI. V trimming: 6 bases; J trimming: 9 bases; junction bases outside the gene matches: 7. The CDR3 runs to 13 residues. CDR3 protein: CASSGTGDYCYTF. The CDR3 DNA follows: TGTGCCAGCAGCGGGACAGGGGATTATTGCTACACCTTC. Supplemented by reference TRBV2 and TRBJ1-2, the full variable domain reads EPEVTQTPSHQVTQMGQEVILRCVPISNHLYFYWYRQILGQKVEFLVSFYNNEISEKSEIFDDQFSVERPDGSNFTLKIRSTKLEDSAMYFCASSGTGDYCYTFGSGTRLTVV.

V usage is TRBV6-5 and J usage is TRBJ1-2; 9 positions match TRBD1. In germline, CDR1 is MNHEY, CDR2 SVGAGI. Losses at the gene ends were 6 bases for V and 7 bases for J; bases not matched to a gene: 6. This CDR3 has 13 residues. The CDR3 bases are TGTGCCAGCAGACTACAGGGGGCTGGTGGCTACACCTTC. It yields the protein CASRLQGAGGYTF.

V is TRBV7-3 and J is TRBJ2-7; D may be TRBD1 or TRBD2 (5 bases each). Trimming took 5 bases from V and 2 from J, leaving 16 bases between them. CDR3 size: 15 residues. The germline V gene has CDR1 SGHTA and CDR2 FQGTGA. The CDR3, as DNA: TGTGCCAGCAGCCCAACCGGGACCGGGCCCTACGAGCAGTACTTC. It translates to CASSPTGTGPYEQYF. Full variable domain (remainder filled in from reference TRBV7-3 and TRBJ2-7): GAGVSQTPSNKVTEKGKYVELRCDPISGHTALYWYRQSLGQGPEFLIYFQGTGAADDSGLPNDRFFAVRPEGSVSTLKIQRTERGDSAVYLCASSPTGTGPYEQYFGPGTRLTVT.

V is TRBV19 and J is TRBJ1-5, with D tentatively TRBD1 (6 bases). The CDR3 has 15 residues. Per the germline V gene, CDR1 is LNHDA and CDR2 is SQIVND (reference sequence). Trimming cost V 0 bases and J 5 bases, with 11 bases left between them. The CDR3 DNA is TGTGCCAGTAGTATAGACTCCAGGGGAGATCAGCCCCAGCATTTT. As protein: CASSIDSRGDQPQHF.

This chain uses TRBV5-6 with TRBJ2-7; 9 bases line up with TRBD2. The CDR3 is 16 residues long. Trimming at V came to 3 bases and at J to 6 bases, leaving 13 bases not matched to a gene. CDR1 and CDR2 (germline): SGHDT, YYEEEE. The CDR3 DNA reads as TGTGCCAGCAGCTCGACCAGACTAGCGGACCCGCCCGAGCAGTACTTC. The encoded protein is CASSSTRLADPPEQYF. The variable domain in full, with the rest retrieved from reference TRBV5-6 and TRBJ2-7, is DAGVTQSPTHLIKTRGQQVTLRCSPKSGHDTVSWYQQALGQGPQFIFQYYEEEERQRGNFPDRFSGHQFPNYSSELNVNALLLGDSALYLCASSSTRLADPPEQYFGPGTRLTVT.

The table lists this clone with a count of one. The chain is built from TRBV5-4 and TRBJ1-1; 10 nucleotides agree with TRBD1. This CDR3 is 14 amino acids long. Germline trimming cut 3 bases from V and 5 bases from J; bases unmatched to any gene: 4. The germline V gene encodes CDR1 SGHNT and CDR2 YYREEE (reference sequence). The CDR3 here is CASSSWDRGTEAFF. The CDR3 DNA reads TGTGCCAGCAGCTCATGGGACAGGGGAACTGAAGCTTTCTTT.

J is TRBJ1-4 and V is TRBV28, with 9 nucleotides matching TRBD1. Germline V gene sequence: CDR1 MDHEN, CDR2 SYDVKM. The CDR3 runs 15 residues. V lost 2 bases, J lost 4 bases, and 2 bases stayed unmatched. The CDR3 sequence: CASSLGGQGNEKLFF. Written as DNA, the CDR3 is TGTGCCAGCAGTTTAGGGGGACAGGGTAATGAAAAACTGTTTTTT.

This clone occurred many times. The sample carries other DNA sequences with the same CDR3. The gene calls are TRBV11-2 and TRBJ2-1, with D possibly called TRBD1 or TRBD2 (6 bases each). CDR1 SGHAT and CDR2 FQNNGV come from the germline V gene. The length of the CDR3 is 14 residues. Trimming took off 0 bases at V and 9 bases at J, with 12 bases between the two ends. For the CDR3, the DNA is TGTGCCAGCAGCTTAGATAGGGGGGCGTCTGAGCAGTTCTTC. Its protein product is CASSLDRGASEQFF.

This chain links TRBV2 with TRBJ2-1; TRBD2 matches at 7 bases. Germline V gene data show CDR1 as SNHLY and CDR2 as FYNNEI. The trim removed 5 bases at V and 8 bases at J, leaving 15 bases unmatched. The CDR3 is 16 residues long. The CDR3 is CASSTVKGLGLYEQFF. CDR3 bases: TGTGCCAGCAGTACCGTGAAAGGACTAGGTCTCTATGAGCAGTTCTTC.

Regarding this clone: This likely stems from a read error, as it lies one base from a far larger clone. This sample also contains other DNA sequences that code for the same CDR3. The rearrangement links TRBV15 to TRBJ2-3; D possibly corresponds to TRBD2 (6 bases). Trimming pared 3 bases from V and 3 bases from J, leaving 16 bases between. The CDR3 sequence is 16 residues long. Germline loops: CDR1 LNHNV, CDR2 YYDKDF (reference sequence). The CDR3 reads CATSSLAEAPTDTQYF. The CDR3 DNA follows: TGTGCCACCAGCAGTTTAGCGGAGGCCCCTACAGATACGCAGTATTTT.

This clone has just one count. V gene TRBV6-5 combines with J gene TRBJ1-4, with D possibly matching TRBD1 (5 bases). In germline, CDR1 is MNHEY, CDR2 SVGAGI. The CDR3 runs to 15 residues. V was cut by 5 bases and J by 4 bases, with 14 bases left in between. The CDR3 is CASSPRGRFNEKLFF. In DNA form, the CDR3 reads TGTGCCAGCAGTCCACGGGGACGGTTTAATGAAAAACTGTTTTTT.

This clone turned up a few times. This chain joins TRBV28 and TRBJ1-2, with D possibly matching TRBD1 (5 bases). V shed 6 bases and J shed 4 bases, with 12 bases lying between them. The CDR3 runs to 13 residues. Germline loops: CDR1 MDHEN, CDR2 SYDVKM. CDR3 sequence (DNA): TGTGCCAGCAGGCCGACAGTCGTCTATGGCTACACCTTC. As protein: CASRPTVVYGYTF.

The chain combines TRBV9 with TRBJ1-4; D gene uncertain. The ends were cut back, 0 bases at V and 3 bases at J, with 6 bases in the middle. Germline CDR1 SGDLS, CDR2 YYNGEE. CDR3 length: 14 amino acids. The CDR3 DNA is TGTGCCAGCAGCGTAGGCAGCGCTAATGAAAAACTGTTTTTT. Residues: CASSVGSANEKLFF.

This chain links TRBV10-2 with TRBJ2-3; TRBD2 might be the D (6 bases). Between the trimmed V and J ends, which lost 2 bases and 4 bases, there was a span of 7 bases. The CDR3 runs to 13 residues. CDR1 and CDR2 (germline): WSHSY, SAAADI. This CDR3 reads CASSEGRPDTQYF. In DNA form, the CDR3 reads TGCGCCAGCAGTGAGGGGAGGCCAGATACGCAGTATTTT.

The chain has TRBV7-8 and TRBJ2-3; 10 nucleotides align to TRBD1. Germline V gene sequence: CDR1 SGHVS, CDR2 FQNEAQ. V gave up 1 base and J gave up 5 bases; unmatched junction bases: 9. The CDR3 covers 17 residues. DNA of the CDR3: TGTGCCAGCAGCTTAGAAGGTGCCGGACAGGGGGGAGATACGCAGTATTTT. It specifies CASSLEGAGQGGDTQYF.

This chain connects TRBV5-1 to TRBJ2-7; D not certain. This CDR3 is built from 14 residues. Germline assignment: CDR1 SGHRS and CDR2 YFSETQ. V was clipped by 2 bases and J by 0 bases, with 9 bases between them. In nucleotides, the CDR3 is TGCGCCAGCAGCTTCGCAGACCGCTCCTACGAGCAGTACTTC. Encoded protein: CASSFADRSYEQYF.

The chain links TRBV5-5 to TRBJ2-7; D uncertain. V dropped 2 bases and J dropped 3 bases, with 6 bases sitting between them. Germline CDR1 SGHKS, CDR2 YYEKEE (reference sequence). The CDR3 has 12 amino acids. This chain's CDR3 is CASSFQYYEQYF. The CDR3 region has the DNA TGTGCCAGCAGCTTCCAATACTACGAGCAGTACTTC.

The V gene is TRBV28, the J gene TRBJ2-2; D not certain. CDR3 size: 15 residues. With 4 bases removed from V and 4 bases from J, the gap between germline ends came to 13 bases. Germline CDR1 MDHEN, CDR2 SYDVKM. The CDR3 nucleotides read TGTGCCAGCAGTTCCCGCCAGGTGGTCACCGGGGAGCTGTTTTTT. Translation gives CASSSRQVVTGELFF.

The DNA of the CDR3 is TGTGCCAGCAGCCAAGGGCTAGCGGGAGTCGGGCAGTACTTC. This gives the protein CASSQGLAGVGQYF. The V and J genes are TRBV4-2 and TRBJ2-7; 10 bases are shared with TRBD2. CDR3 length equals 14 residues. Germline V gene data show CDR1 as LGHNA and CDR2 as YNFKEQ. The junction had 6 bases not matched to a gene; V was cut back by 1 base and J by 9 bases.

The V call is TRBV7-9, the J call TRBJ2-1, with 10 bases lining up with TRBD2. Trimming at V came to 5 bases and at J to 2 bases, leaving 3 bases not matched to a gene. CDR3 length: 15 amino acids. Germline-derived CDR1 and CDR2 are SEHNR and FQNEAQ (reference sequence). CDR3 in DNA: TGTGCCAGCAGCCAGCTAGCGGGAGCCTACAATGAGCAGTTCTTC. Amino acids: CASSQLAGAYNEQFF.

The V call is TRBV28, the J call TRBJ1-1; weak D call: TRBD1 (5 bases). Germline CDR1 reads MDHEN; CDR2 reads SYDVKM. CDR3 length: 13 amino acids. Trimming cost V 5 bases and J 1 base, with 8 bases left between them. CDR3 nucleotide sequence: TGTGCCAGCAGTAGCGGGGCGAACACTGAAGCTTTCTTT. Protein: CASSSGANTEAFF.

The V and J genes are TRBV5-1 and TRBJ2-2, with TRBD2 matching over 8 bases. There are 16 residues in the CDR3. V was clipped by 4 bases and J by 1 base; unmatched bases: 6. The germline gives CDR1 SGHRS, CDR2 YFSETQ. CDR3 DNA: TGCGCCAGCAGCCTGCAGCGGGGGTTGAACACCGGGGAGCTGTTTTTT. Translated, it gives CASSLQRGLNTGELFF.